Listed below are T cell receptor beta chains from one sample, sequenced in a study of blood T cell repertoires in COVID-19. Generated by immunoSEQ multiplex PCR, the TCRdb table keeps only in-frame clones and is missing some. This sample yields about 270,000 clones, of which less than 95% are seen a single time; 2.5% to 3% belongs to the top ten. The sample comprised PBMCs or T cells enriched from blood (not recorded which). The receptor source for this set is a man in his forties who had been exposed to COVID-19. The CDR3 runs from the conserved cysteine through the conserved F or W. The order of the fields is J gene, clone size, CDR3 length, D gene, V gene, CDR3 protein, CDR3 DNA. A D gene is named only where the DNA matches it firmly. Expanded clones are given a class, and other clones once, few, many or no size at all.

TRBJ1-1 few 14 TRBD1 TRBV2 CARRTGVGSTEAFF TGTGCCAGGCGGACAGGGGTTGGCTCCACTGAAGCTTTCTTT
TRBJ2-1 NA 16 TRBD2 TRBV24-1 CATSDLGGSSRDEQFF TGTGCCACCAGTGATTTGGGCGGGAGCTCCCGCGATGAGCAGTTCTTC
TRBJ1-3 NA 17 TRBD1 TRBV16 CASSQYGDRISGNTIYF TGTGCCAGCAGCCAATATGGGGACAGAATCTCTGGAAACACCATATATTTT
TRBJ1-1 NA 16 TRBD1 TRBV4-2 CASSQATGSQNTEAFF TGTGCCAGCAGCCAAGCGACAGGGAGCCAGAACACTGAAGCTTTCTTT
TRBJ2-3 NA 16 TRBD2 TRBV20-1 CSASDPGLVITDTQYF TGCAGTGCTAGTGACCCGGGACTAGTAATTACAGATACGCAGTATTTT
TRBJ2-7 NA 11 NA TRBV28 CASSSLHEQYF TGTGCCAGCAGTTCCCTCCACGAGCAGTACTTC
TRBJ2-3 once 13 TRBD1 TRBV7-3 CASSRDRVNTQYF TGTGCCAGCAGCCGCGACAGGGTTAATACGCAGTATTTT
TRBJ2-1 NA 14 TRBD2 TRBV10-2 CASGAGGGPNEQFF TGCGCCAGCGGGGCCGGGGGGGGCCCCAATGAGCAGTTCTTC
TRBJ2-2 NA 14 TRBD2 TRBV24-1 CASRTSGRSGELFF TGTGCCTCGCGGACTAGCGGGAGGTCCGGGGAGCTGTTTTTT
TRBJ2-1 NA 17 NA TRBV30 CAWSVDFAGSSYNEQFF TGTGCCTGGAGTGTAGATTTTGCGGGAAGCTCCTACAATGAGCAGTTCTTC
TRBJ1-5 NA 16 TRBD1 TRBV7-8 CASSLIQGAVNQPQHF TGTGCCAGCAGCCTTATTCAGGGGGCCGTAAATCAGCCCCAGCATTTT
TRBJ1-2 NA 15 TRBD1 TRBV6-5 CASSKGDRGDYGYTF TGTGCCAGCAGTAAGGGGGACAGGGGGGACTATGGCTACACCTTC
TRBJ2-3 NA 14 NA TRBV28 CASSFSSGTDTQYF TGTGCCAGCAGTTTCTCATCCGGGACAGATACGCAGTATTTT
TRBJ2-2 NA 15 TRBD1 TRBV4-3 CASSQERQGAGELFF TGCGCCAGCAGCCAAGAGAGACAGGGGGCCGGGGAGCTGTTTTTT
TRBJ2-6 NA 14 TRBD1 TRBV30 CAWTGGGGANVLTF TGTGCCTGGACAGGGGGCGGAGGGGCCAACGTCCTGACTTTC
TRBJ1-2 NA 16 NA TRBV14 CASSPKGPLAALGYTF TGTGCCAGCAGCCCAAAGGGGCCACTGGCGGCCCTAGGCTACACCTTC
TRBJ2-2 NA 14 NA TRBV28 CASSPLADTGELFF TGTGCCAGCAGCCCCCTGGCGGACACCGGGGAGCTGTTTTTT
TRBJ1-2 NA 16 NA TRBV9 CASSDLTGGFEDGYTF TGTGCCAGCAGCGATTTAACGGGGGGTTTTGAGGATGGCTACACCTTC
TRBJ1-5 once 15 NA TRBV24-1 CATSDPDKANQPQHF TGTGCCACCAGTGACCCGGACAAAGCGAATCAGCCCCAGCATTTT
TRBJ2-7 NA 17 NA TRBV4-1 CASSQPFGGGQGYEQYF TGCGCCAGCAGCCAGCCGTTCGGGGGGGGACAGGGCTACGAGCAGTACTTC
TRBJ1-4 once 16 NA TRBV9 CASSVGAFTTNEKLFF TGTGCCAGCAGCGTAGGGGCATTCACAACTAATGAAAAACTGTTTTTT
TRBJ1-1 NA 15 NA TRBV11-2 CASSLGRDMNTEAFF TGTGCCAGCAGCTTAGGTAGGGACATGAACACTGAAGCTTTCTTT
TRBJ2-7 NA 18 TRBD2 TRBV7-2 CASSLGYGTTQSGYEQYF TGTGCCAGCAGCTTAGGATATGGGACTACCCAGTCGGGCTACGAGCAGTACTTC
TRBJ1-4 NA 15 NA TRBV30 CAWSPIGTTNEKLFF TGTGCCTGGAGTCCGATCGGGACAACTAATGAAAAACTGTTTTTT
TRBJ1-3 NA 14 NA TRBV5-1 CASRVAGDRNTIYF TGCGCCAGCAGGGTCGCGGGCGACCGAAACACCATATATTTT
TRBJ2-1 NA 16 NA TRBV24-1 CATSDLPGPPYNEQFF TGTGCCACCAGTGATTTGCCAGGTCCTCCTTACAATGAGCAGTTCTTC
TRBJ1-2 NA 15 TRBD1 TRBV28 CASSLAPGTADGYTF TGTGCCAGCAGTTTAGCCCCCGGGACAGCGGATGGCTACACCTTC
TRBJ2-7 NA 9 TRBD1 TRBV28 CASGGQQNF TGTGCCAGCGGGGGACAGCAGAACTTC
TRBJ2-1 NA 16 TRBD2 TRBV14 CASSHMTSGRSNEQFF TGTGCCAGCAGTCACATGACTAGCGGGAGAAGTAATGAGCAGTTCTTC
TRBJ2-2 NA 15 NA TRBV3-1/TRBV3-2 CASSQVGQNTGELFF TGTGCCAGCAGCCAAGTAGGACAGAACACCGGGGAGCTGTTTTTT
TRBJ2-7 medium-sized 12 NA TRBV7-9 CASSLFIHEQYF TGTGCCAGCAGCTTATTTATCCACGAGCAGTACTTC
TRBJ2-5 NA 16 TRBD2 TRBV6-2/TRBV6-3 CASSPPTSGGQETQYF TGTGCCAGCAGTCCGCCGACTAGCGGGGGACAAGAGACCCAGTACTTC
TRBJ1-5 NA 14 NA TRBV10-3 CAIGRTESNQPQHF TGTGCCATCGGAAGGACAGAGAGCAATCAGCCCCAGCATTTT
TRBJ1-4 NA 15 NA TRBV27 CASSLYTTTGEKLFF TGTGCCAGCAGTTTATACACTACAACTGGTGAAAAACTGTTTTTT
TRBJ2-7 NA 12 NA TRBV7-3 CASSFRLYEQYF TGTGCCAGCAGCTTCAGATTATACGAGCAGTACTTC
TRBJ1-2 NA 16 TRBD1 TRBV4-1 CASSQAPTGAPYGYTF TGCGCCAGCAGCCAAGCTCCAACAGGGGCCCCCTATGGCTACACCTTC
TRBJ2-7 NA 15 TRBD2 TRBV7-9 CASSLLAGDNYEQYF TGTGCCAGCAGCTTATTAGCGGGAGATAACTACGAGCAGTACTTC
TRBJ2-7 NA 21 TRBD2 TRBV15 CATWRIPPRLAGLALSYEQYF TGTGCCACCTGGAGAATCCCACCAAGACTAGCGGGACTCGCCCTATCCTACGAGCAGTACTTC
TRBJ2-7 NA 17 TRBD1 TRBV24-1 CATSDFSPGQGAYEQYF TGTGCCACCAGTGATTTCTCCCCCGGACAGGGGGCTTACGAGCAGTACTTC
TRBJ1-6 NA 13 NA TRBV2 CASSYTENSPLHF TGTGCCAGCAGTTACACAGAAAATTCACCCCTCCACTTT
TRBJ2-7 NA 15 TRBD2 TRBV18 CASSPSLAGLNEQYF TGTGCCAGCTCACCAAGCCTAGCGGGACTGAACGAGCAGTACTTC
TRBJ2-6 NA 18 TRBD2 TRBV7-2 CASSLGGLAGSGANVLTF TGTGCCAGCAGCTTAGGTGGACTAGCGGGATCTGGGGCCAACGTCCTGACTTTC
TRBJ2-3 NA 16 TRBD2 TRBV9 CASSVGSGSAVDTQYF TGTGCCAGCAGCGTAGGGAGCGGGAGTGCTGTAGATACGCAGTATTTT
TRBJ2-1 NA 14 TRBD2 TRBV29-1 CSLSGFPRGNEQFF TGCAGCCTTAGCGGGTTTCCCCGGGGCAATGAGCAGTTCTTC
TRBJ2-1 NA 15 NA TRBV5-1 CASSLGASGLNEQFF TGCGCCAGCAGCCTGGGGGCTAGCGGCCTTAATGAGCAGTTCTTC
TRBJ2-3 once 16 TRBD2 TRBV28 CASSWLRGRMADTQYF TGTGCCAGCAGTTGGCTTCGCGGGAGGATGGCAGATACGCAGTATTTT
TRBJ1-1 NA 14 NA TRBV20-1 CSASIGQGRSGAFF TGCAGTGCTAGTATCGGGCAGGGGAGAAGTGGAGCTTTCTTT
TRBJ1-5 NA 13 NA TRBV6-5 CASGQNSNQPQHF TGTGCCAGCGGCCAGAATAGCAATCAGCCCCAGCATTTT